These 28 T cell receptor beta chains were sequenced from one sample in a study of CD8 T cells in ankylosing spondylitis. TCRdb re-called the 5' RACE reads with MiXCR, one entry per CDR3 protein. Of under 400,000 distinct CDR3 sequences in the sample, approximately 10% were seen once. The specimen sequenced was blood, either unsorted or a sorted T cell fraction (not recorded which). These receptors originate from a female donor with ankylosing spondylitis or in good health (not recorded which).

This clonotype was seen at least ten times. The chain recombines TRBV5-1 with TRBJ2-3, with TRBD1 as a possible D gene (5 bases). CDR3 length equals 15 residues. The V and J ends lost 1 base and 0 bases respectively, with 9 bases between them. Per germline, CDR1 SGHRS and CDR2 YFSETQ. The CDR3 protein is CASSLPSGSTDTQYF. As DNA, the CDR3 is TGCGCCAGCAGCTTGCCATCAGGGAGCACAGATACGCAGTATTTT.

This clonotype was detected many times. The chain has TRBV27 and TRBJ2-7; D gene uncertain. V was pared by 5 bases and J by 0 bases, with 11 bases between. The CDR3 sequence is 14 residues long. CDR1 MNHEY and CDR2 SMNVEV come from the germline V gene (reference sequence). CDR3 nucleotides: TGTGCCAGCAGTAGAGGCCCGAGCTCCTACGAGCAGTACTTC. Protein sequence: CASSRGPSSYEQYF.

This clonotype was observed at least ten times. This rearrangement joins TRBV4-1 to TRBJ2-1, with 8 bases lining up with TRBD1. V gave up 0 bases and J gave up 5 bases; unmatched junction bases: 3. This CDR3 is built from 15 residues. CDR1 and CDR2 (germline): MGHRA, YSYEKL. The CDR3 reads CASSQDGQGDNEQFF. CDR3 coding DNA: TGCGCCAGCAGCCAAGACGGACAGGGCGACAATGAGCAGTTCTTC.

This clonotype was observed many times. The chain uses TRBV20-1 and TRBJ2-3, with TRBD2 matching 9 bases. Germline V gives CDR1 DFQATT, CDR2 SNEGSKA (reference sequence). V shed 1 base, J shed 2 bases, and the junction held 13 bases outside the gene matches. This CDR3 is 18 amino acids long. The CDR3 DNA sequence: TGCAGTGCTAGAGGGGGTTTCTCAAGACTAGCGGACACAGATACGCAGTATTTT. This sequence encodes CSARGGFSRLADTDTQYF.

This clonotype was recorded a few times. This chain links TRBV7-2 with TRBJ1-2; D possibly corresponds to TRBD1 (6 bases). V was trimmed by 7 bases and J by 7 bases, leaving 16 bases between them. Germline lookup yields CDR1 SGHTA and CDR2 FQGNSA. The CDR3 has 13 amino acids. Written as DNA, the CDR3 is TGTGCCAGCAACACTATGGGGGGCCGTGGCTACACCTTC. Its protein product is CASNTMGGRGYTF.

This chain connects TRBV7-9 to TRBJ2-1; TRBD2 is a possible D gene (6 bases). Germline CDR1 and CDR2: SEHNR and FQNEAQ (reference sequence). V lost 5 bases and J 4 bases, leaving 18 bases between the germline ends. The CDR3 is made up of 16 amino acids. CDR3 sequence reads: CASSLLGGRIYNEQFF. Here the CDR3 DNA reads TGTGCCAGCAGCCTTTTGGGGGGTCGAATTTACAATGAGCAGTTCTTC.

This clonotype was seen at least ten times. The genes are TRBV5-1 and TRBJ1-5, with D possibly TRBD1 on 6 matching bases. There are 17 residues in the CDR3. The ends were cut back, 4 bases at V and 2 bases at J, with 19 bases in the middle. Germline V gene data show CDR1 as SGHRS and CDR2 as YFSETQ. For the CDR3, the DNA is TGCGCCAGCAGCCCACTGCCGCCGACAGGAGGCAATCAGCCCCAGCATTTT. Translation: CASSPLPPTGGNQPQHF.

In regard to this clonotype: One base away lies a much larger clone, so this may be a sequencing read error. The CDR3 DNA reads as TGTGCCGGCAGCCAAGTCGCCAGAGCCTACGAGCAGTACTTC. Its protein is CAGSQVARAYEQYF. This chain links TRBV4-2 with TRBJ2-7; D remains ambiguous. This CDR3 region has 14 residues. Germline V gene sequence: CDR1 LGHNA, CDR2 YNFKEQ.

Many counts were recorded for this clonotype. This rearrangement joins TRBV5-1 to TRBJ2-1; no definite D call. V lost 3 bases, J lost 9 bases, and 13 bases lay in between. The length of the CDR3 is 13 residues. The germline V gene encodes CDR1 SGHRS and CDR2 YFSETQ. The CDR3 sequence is CASSWDGETEQFF. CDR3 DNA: TGCGCCAGCAGCTGGGATGGGGAAACTGAGCAGTTCTTC.

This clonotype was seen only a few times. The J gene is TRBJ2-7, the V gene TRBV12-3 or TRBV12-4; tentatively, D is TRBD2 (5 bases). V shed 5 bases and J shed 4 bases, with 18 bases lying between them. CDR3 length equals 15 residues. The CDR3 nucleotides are TGTGCCAGCAGTCCCCCCGGGAACGGAATTTACGAGCAGTACTTC. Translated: CASSPPGNGIYEQYF.

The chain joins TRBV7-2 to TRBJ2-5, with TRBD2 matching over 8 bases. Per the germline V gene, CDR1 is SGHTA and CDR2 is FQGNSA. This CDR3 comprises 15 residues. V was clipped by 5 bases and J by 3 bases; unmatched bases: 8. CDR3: CASSPTQREKETQYF. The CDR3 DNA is TGTGCCAGCAGCCCTACCCAGCGGGAGAAAGAGACCCAGTACTTC.

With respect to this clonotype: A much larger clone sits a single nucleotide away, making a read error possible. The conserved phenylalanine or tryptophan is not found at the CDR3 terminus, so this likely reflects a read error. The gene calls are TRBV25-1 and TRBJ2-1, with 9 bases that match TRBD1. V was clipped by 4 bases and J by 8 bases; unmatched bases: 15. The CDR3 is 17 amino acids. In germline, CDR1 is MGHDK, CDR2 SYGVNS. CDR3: CASSGFSGTGKGDEQFL. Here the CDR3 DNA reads TGTGCCAGCAGTGGTTTTTCCGGGACAGGGAAGGGAGATGAGCAGTTCCTC.

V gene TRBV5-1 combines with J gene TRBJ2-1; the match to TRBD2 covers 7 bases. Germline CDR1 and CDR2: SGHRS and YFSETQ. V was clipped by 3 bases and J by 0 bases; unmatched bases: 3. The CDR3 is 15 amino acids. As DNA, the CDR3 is TGCGCCAGCAGCTGGGGAGGGAGCTCCTACAATGAGCAGTTCTTC. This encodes CASSWGGSSYNEQFF.

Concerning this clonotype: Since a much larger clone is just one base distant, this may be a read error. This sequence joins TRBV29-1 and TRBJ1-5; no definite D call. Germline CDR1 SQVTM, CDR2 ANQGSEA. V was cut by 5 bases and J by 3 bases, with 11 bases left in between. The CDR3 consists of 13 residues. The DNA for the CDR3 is TGCAGCGTTCGGAATAACCCCAATCAGCCCCAGCATTTT. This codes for CSVRNNPNQPQHF.

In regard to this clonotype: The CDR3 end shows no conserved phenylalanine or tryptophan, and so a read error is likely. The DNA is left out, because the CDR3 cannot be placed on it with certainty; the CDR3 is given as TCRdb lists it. CDR3 residues: CASARDSLG. J is TRBJ1-5 and V is TRBV25-1; the table's D call TRBD1 went unverified against the DNA. Both ends counted, the CDR3 spans 9 residues. In germline, CDR1 is MGHDK, CDR2 SYGVNS.

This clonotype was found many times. The CDR3 here is CASSLAARGPAEAFF. The CDR3 coding sequence is TGTGCCAGCAGTTTAGCGGCAAGGGGGCCGGCTGAAGCTTTCTTT. The J gene is TRBJ1-1, the V gene TRBV12-3 or TRBV12-4, with 7 bases matching TRBD1. The CDR3 sequence is 15 residues long. The ends lost 0 bases at V and 6 bases at J; junction bases unmatched: 7.

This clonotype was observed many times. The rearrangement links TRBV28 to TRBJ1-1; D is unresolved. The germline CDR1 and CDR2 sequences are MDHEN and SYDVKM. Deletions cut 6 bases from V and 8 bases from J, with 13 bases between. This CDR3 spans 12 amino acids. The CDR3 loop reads CASSLRGYEAFF. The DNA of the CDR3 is TGTGCCAGCAGCCTACGAGGGTACGAAGCTTTCTTT.

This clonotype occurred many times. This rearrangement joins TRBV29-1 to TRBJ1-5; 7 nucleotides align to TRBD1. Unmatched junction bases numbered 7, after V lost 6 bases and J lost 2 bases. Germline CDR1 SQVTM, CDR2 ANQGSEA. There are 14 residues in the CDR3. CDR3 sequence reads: CSVAGGLGNQPQHF. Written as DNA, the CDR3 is TGCAGCGTCGCAGGGGGTCTAGGCAATCAGCCCCAGCATTTT.

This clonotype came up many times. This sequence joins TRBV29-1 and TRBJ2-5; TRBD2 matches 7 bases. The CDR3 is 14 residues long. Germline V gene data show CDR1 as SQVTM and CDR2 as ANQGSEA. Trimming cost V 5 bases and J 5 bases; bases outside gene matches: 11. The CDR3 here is CSVSPGRTRETQYF. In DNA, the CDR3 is TGCAGCGTTTCACCGGGACGGACTAGGGAGACCCAGTACTTC.

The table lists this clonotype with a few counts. The CDR3 is CASTLRDWSSYEQYF. In nucleotides, the CDR3 is TGTGCCAGCACCCTACGGGACTGGAGTTCCTACGAGCAGTACTTC. This chain links TRBV6-2 or TRBV6-3 with TRBJ2-7; D may be TRBD2 (6 bases). Trimming cost V 7 bases and J 1 base, with 17 bases left between them. Germline assignment: CDR1 MNHEY and CDR2 SVGEGT. This CDR3 is built from 15 residues.

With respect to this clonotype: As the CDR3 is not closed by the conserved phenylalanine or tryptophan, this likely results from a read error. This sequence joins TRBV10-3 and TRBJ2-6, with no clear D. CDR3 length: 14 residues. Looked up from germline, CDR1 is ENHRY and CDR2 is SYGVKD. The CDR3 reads CAFSEDSGANVLTY. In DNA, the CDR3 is TGTGCCTTCAGTGAGGACTCTGGGGCCAACGTCCTGACTTAC.

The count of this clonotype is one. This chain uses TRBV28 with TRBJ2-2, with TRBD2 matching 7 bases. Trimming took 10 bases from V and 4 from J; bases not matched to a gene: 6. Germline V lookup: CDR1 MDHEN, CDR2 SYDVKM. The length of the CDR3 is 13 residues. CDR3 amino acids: CATITGGTGELFF. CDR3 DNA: TGTGCCACCATCACGGGGGGCACCGGGGAGCTGTTTTTT.

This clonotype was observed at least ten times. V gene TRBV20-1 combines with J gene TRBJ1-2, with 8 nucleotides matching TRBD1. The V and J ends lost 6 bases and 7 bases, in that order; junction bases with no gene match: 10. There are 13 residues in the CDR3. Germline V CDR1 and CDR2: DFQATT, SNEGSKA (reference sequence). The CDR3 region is CSATTLTGAGYTF. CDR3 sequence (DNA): TGCAGTGCCACCACGCTGACAGGGGCTGGCTACACCTTC.

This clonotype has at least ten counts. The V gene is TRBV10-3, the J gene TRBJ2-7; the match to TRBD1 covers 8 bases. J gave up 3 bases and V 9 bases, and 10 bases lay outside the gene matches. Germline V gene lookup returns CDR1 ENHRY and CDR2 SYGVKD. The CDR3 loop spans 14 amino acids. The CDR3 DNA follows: TGTGCCATTTCCTCCGGGACAGGTGACTACGAGCAGTACTTC. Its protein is CAISSGTGDYEQYF.

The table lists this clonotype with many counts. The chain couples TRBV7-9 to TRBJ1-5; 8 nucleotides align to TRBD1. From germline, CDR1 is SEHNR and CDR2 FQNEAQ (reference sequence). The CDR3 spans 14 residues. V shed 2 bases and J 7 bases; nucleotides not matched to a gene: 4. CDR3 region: CASSLQGAEQPQHF. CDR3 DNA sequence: TGTGCCAGCAGCTTACAGGGGGCAGAACAGCCCCAGCATTTT.

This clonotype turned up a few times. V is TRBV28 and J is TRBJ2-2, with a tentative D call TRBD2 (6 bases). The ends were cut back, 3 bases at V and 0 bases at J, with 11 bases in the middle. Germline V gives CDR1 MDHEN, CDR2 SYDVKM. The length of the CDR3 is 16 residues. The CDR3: CASSFWWGANTGELFF. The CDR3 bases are TGTGCCAGCAGTTTTTGGTGGGGGGCGAACACCGGGGAGCTGTTTTTT.

In nucleotides, the CDR3 is TGTGCCAGCAGCTTCGGGACAGGGGGTGGCAACGTCCTGACTTTC. Translation: CASSFGTGGGNVLTF. The V and J genes are TRBV11-2 and TRBJ2-6; 11 bases are a match to TRBD1. The V and J ends lost 3 bases and 9 bases, in that order; junction bases with no gene match: 4. CDR3 size: 15 residues. Germline V lookup: CDR1 SGHAT, CDR2 FQNNGV.

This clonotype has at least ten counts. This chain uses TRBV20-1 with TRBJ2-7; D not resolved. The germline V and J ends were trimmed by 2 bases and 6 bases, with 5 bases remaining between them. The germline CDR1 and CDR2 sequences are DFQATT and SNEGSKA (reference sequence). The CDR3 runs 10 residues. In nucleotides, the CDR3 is TGCAGTGCTAGATCCCTCGAGCAGTACTTC. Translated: CSARSLEQYF.